The rows below give T cell receptor beta chains drawn from one sample of a study of beta chain features in type 1 diabetes. Sequenced by immunoSEQ multiplex PCR; TCRdb stores in-frame clones only, minus some. The sample yields 300,000 to 350,000 clones, 13% seen once. The sample taken for sequencing was naive CD4+ T cells from blood. The receptors stem from a woman in her late teens or twenties with type 1 diabetes. CDR3s include the opening cysteine and the closing phenylalanine or tryptophan.

v_call cdr3_aa
TRBV11-3 CASSFGLAGSDTQYF
TRBV7-2 CASSPVDRVNTEAFF
TRBV30 CAWRVGADTQYF
TRBV5-4 CASSLDGSGINEQFF
TRBV30 CAWSRDRMANGNQPQHF
TRBV18 CASSPTGPRETQYF
TRBV19 CATRDRDSSYEQYF
TRBV7-2 CASSSVTGTGSREQYF
TRBV5-4 CASSLVRGGKNIQYF
TRBV5-6 CASSSVLAGGETQYF
TRBV2 CASSPRLAGVYEQYF
TRBV28 CASSTGLRGTEAFF
TRBV25-1 CAGRTSGTGELFF
TRBV4-2 CASSLRTSGGATYEQYF
TRBV6-6 CASSYASDPTYEQYF
TRBV4-3 CASSPILAPGVGYTF
TRBV30 CAWSQGQIFLTDTQYF
TRBV30 CAWSLTSGHAGGQYF
TRBV27 CASSFEAGGPGTQYF
TRBV2 CASSDQAIAKNIQYF
TRBV10-3 CATLSGIRTDTQYF
TRBV4-3 CASSQQGPPVGDTQYF
TRBV7-9 CASSPTGRGHYEQYF